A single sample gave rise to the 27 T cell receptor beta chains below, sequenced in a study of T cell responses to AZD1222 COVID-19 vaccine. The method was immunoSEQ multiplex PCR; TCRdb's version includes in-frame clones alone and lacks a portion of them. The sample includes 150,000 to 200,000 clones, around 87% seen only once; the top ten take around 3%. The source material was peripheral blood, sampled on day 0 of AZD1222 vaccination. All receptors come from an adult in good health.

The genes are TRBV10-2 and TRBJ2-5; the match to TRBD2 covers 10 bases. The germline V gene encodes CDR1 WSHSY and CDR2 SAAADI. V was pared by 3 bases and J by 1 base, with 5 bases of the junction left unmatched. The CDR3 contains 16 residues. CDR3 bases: TGCGCCAGCAGTGAATGGAGCGGGAGGGTCCAAGAGACCCAGTACTTC. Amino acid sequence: CASSEWSGRVQETQYF.

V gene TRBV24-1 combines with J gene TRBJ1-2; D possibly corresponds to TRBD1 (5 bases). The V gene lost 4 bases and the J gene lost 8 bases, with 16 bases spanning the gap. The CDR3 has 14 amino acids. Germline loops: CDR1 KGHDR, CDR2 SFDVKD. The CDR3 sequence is CATSDPAGLGGYTF. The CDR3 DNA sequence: TGTGCCACCAGTGACCCTGCGGGGCTGGGAGGCTACACCTTC.

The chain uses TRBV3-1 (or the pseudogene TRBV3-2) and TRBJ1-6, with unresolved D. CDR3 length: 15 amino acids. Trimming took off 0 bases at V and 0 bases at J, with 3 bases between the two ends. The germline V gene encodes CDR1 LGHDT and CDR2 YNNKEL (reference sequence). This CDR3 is CASSQEISYNSPLHF. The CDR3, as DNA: TGTGCCAGCAGCCAAGAAATCTCCTATAATTCACCCCTCCACTTT.

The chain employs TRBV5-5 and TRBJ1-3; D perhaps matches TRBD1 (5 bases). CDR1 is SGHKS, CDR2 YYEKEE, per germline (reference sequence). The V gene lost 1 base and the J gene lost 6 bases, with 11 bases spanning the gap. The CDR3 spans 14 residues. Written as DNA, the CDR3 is TGTGCCAGCAGCTTGTCGGGGGTAGAAAACACCATATATTTT. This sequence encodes CASSLSGVENTIYF.

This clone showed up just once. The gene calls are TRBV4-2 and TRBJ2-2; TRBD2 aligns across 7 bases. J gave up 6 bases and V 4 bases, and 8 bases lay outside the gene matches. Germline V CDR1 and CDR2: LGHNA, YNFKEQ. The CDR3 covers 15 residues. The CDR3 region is CASSPTAGDAGELFF. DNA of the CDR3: TGTGCCAGCAGCCCCACCGCGGGGGACGCCGGGGAGCTGTTTTTT.

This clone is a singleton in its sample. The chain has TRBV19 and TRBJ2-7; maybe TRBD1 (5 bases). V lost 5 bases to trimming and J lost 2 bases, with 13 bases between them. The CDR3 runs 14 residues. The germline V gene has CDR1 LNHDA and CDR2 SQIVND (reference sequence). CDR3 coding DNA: TGTGCCAGTAGTGTCGGTAAGGGGACCTACGAGCAGTACTTC. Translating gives CASSVGKGTYEQYF.

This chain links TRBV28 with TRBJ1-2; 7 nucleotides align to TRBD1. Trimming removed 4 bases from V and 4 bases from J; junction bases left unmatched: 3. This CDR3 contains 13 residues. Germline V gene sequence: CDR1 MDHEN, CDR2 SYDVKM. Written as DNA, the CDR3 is TGTGCCAGCAGTTACGGGACAGCCTATGGCTACACCTTC. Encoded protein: CASSYGTAYGYTF.

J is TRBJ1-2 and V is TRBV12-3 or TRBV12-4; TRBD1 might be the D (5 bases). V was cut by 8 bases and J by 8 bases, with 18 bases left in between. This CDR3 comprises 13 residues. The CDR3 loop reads CASGRLGQGGYTF. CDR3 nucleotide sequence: TGTGCCAGCGGCCGATTGGGCCAGGGCGGCTACACCTTC.

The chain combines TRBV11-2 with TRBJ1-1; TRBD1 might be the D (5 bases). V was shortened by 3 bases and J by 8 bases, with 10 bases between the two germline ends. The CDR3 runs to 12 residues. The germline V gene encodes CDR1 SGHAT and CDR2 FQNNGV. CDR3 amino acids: CASSLGLSEAFF. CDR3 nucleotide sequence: TGTGCCAGCAGCTTGGGACTCTCCGAAGCTTTCTTT.

The CDR3 spells CASSLALGNTEAFF. The CDR3 bases are TGTGCCAGCAGCTTAGCGCTAGGGAACACTGAAGCTTTCTTT. The chain joins TRBV7-2 to TRBJ1-1; D remains unclear. Trimming pared 0 bases from V and 1 base from J, leaving 6 bases between. Germline V lookup: CDR1 SGHTA, CDR2 FQGNSA. The CDR3 loop spans 14 amino acids.

CDR3 residues: CASSQLGQPQHF. Written as DNA, the CDR3 is TGTGCCAGCAGCCAACTTGGGCAGCCCCAGCATTTT. The rearrangement joins TRBV6-1 to TRBJ1-5, with D hard to call. The CDR3 spans 12 residues. Germline CDR1 reads MNHNS; CDR2 reads SASEGT. Trimming took off 6 bases at V and 7 bases at J, with 10 bases between the two ends.

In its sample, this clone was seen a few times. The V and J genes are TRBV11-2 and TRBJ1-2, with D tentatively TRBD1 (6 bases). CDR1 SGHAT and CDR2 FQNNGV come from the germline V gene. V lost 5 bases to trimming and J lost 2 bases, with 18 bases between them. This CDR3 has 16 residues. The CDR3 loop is CASSPAQGRINYGYTF. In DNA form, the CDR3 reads TGTGCCAGCAGCCCAGCACAGGGAAGGATCAACTATGGCTACACCTTC.

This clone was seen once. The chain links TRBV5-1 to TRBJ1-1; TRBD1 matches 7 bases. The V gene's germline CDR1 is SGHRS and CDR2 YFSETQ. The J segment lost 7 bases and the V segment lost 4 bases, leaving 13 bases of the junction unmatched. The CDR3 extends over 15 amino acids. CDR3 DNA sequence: TGCGCCAGCAGCCGCCGATCCCAGGGGGGCGATGAAGCTTTCTTT. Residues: CASSRRSQGGDEAFF.

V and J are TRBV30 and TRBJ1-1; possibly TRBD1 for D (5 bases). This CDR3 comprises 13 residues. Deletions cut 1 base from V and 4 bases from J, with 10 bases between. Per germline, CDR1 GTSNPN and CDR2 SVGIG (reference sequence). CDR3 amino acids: CAWSGDSGTEAFF. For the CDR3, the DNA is TGTGCCTGGAGTGGAGACAGCGGCACTGAAGCTTTCTTT.

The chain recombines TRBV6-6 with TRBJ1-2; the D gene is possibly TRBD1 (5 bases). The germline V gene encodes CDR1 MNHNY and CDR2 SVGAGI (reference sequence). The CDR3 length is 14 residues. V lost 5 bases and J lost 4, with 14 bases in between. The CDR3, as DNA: TGTGCCAGCAGTCCCGACAGCCGCTCCTATGGCTACACCTTC. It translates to CASSPDSRSYGYTF.

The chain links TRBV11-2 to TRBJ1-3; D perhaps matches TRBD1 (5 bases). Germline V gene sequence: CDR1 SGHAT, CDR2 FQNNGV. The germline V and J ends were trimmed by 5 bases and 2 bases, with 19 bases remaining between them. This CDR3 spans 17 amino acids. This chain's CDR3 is CASSDSSREGPGNTIYF. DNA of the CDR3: TGTGCCAGCAGCGACTCGTCCAGGGAAGGGCCTGGAAACACCATATATTTT.

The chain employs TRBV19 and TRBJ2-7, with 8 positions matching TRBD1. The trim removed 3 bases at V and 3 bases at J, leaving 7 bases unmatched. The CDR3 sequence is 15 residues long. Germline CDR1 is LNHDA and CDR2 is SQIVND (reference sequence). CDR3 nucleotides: TGTGCCAGTAGTATCGGGACAGGATACAGCTACGAGCAGTACTTC. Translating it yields CASSIGTGYSYEQYF.

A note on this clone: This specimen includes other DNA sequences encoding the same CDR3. The CDR3 region has the DNA TGTGCCAGCAGTTTTAGGGGGTCTGGAAACACCATATATTTT. Its protein product is CASSFRGSGNTIYF. This chain links TRBV28 with TRBJ1-3, with D possibly matching TRBD1 (6 bases). This CDR3 has 14 residues. The germline V gene encodes CDR1 MDHEN and CDR2 SYDVKM. V was cut by 3 bases and J by 1 base, with 7 bases left in between.

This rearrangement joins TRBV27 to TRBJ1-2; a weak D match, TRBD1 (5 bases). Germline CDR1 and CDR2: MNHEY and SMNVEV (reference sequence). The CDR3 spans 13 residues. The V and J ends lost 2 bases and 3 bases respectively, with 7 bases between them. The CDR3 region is CASSLQGDYGYTF. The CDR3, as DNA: TGTGCCAGCAGTTTACAGGGAGACTATGGCTACACCTTC.

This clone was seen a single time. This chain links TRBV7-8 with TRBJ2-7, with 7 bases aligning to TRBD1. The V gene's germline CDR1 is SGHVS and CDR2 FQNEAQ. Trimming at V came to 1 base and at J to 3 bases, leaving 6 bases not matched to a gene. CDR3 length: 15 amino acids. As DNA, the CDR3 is TGTGCCAGCAGCTTAGAAAAGGGGGCTAACTACGAGCAGTACTTC. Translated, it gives CASSLEKGANYEQYF. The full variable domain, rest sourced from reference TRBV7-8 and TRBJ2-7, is GAGVSQSPRYKVAKRGQDVALRCDPISGHVSLFWYQQALGQGPEFLTYFQNEAQLDKSGLPSDRFFAERPEGSVSTLKIQRTQQEDSAVYLCASSLEKGANYEQYFGPGTRLTVT.

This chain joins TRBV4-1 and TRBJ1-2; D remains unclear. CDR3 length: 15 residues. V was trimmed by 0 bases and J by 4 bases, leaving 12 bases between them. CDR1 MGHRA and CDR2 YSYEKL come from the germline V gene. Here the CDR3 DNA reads TGCGCCAGCAGCCAAGATCCTGCCATCTCCTATGGCTACACCTTC. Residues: CASSQDPAISYGYTF.

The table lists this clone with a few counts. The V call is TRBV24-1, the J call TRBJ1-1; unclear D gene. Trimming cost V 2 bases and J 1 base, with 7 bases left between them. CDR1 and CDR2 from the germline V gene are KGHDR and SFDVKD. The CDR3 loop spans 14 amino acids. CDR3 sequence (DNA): TGTGCCACCAGTGATTCCCGGACGAACACTGAAGCTTTCTTT. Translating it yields CATSDSRTNTEAFF.

The CDR3 DNA reads TGTGCCAGCAGCCAAGAACTAGCGGGAGGGCACGGATCACGGGTATACTTC. Amino acid sequence: CASSQELAGGHGSRVYF. The rearrangement uses TRBV3-1 (or the pseudogene TRBV3-2) and TRBJ2-7; 13 bases are shared with TRBD2. The germline V gene encodes CDR1 LGHDT and CDR2 YNNKEL (reference sequence). This CDR3 spans 17 amino acids. V lost 0 bases and J lost 13; bases outside the gene matches: 15.

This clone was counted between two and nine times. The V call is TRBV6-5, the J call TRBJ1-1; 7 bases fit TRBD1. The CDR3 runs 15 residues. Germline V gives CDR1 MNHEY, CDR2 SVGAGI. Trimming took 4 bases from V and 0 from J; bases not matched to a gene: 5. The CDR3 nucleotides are TGTGCCAGCAGTTTGGGACAGACCTTGAACACTGAAGCTTTCTTT. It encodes CASSLGQTLNTEAFF.

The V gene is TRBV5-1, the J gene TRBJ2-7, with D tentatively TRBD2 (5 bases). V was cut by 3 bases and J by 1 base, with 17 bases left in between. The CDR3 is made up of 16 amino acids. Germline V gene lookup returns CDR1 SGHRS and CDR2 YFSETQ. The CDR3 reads CASSSSVGAASYEQYF. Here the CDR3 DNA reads TGCGCCAGCAGCTCCTCCGTTGGAGCGGCGTCCTACGAGCAGTACTTC.

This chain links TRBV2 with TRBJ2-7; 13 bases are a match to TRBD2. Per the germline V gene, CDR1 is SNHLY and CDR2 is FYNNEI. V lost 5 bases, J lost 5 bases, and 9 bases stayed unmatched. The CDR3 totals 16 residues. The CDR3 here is CASSSLLAGGSHEQYF. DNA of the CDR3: TGTGCCAGCAGTTCATTACTAGCGGGAGGGTCCCACGAGCAGTACTTC. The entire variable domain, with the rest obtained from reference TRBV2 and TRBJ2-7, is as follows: EPEVTQTPSHQVTQMGQEVILRCVPISNHLYFYWYRQILGQKVEFLVSFYNNEISEKSEIFDDQFSVERPDGSNFTLKIRSTKLEDSAMYFCASSSLLAGGSHEQYFGPGTRLTVT.

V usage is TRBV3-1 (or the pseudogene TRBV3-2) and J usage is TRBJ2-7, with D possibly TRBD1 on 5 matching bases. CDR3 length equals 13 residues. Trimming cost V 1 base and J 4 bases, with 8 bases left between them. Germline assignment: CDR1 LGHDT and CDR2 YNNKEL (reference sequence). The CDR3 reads CASSQGQFYEQYF. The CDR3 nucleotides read TGTGCCAGCAGCCAAGGACAGTTTTACGAGCAGTACTTC.